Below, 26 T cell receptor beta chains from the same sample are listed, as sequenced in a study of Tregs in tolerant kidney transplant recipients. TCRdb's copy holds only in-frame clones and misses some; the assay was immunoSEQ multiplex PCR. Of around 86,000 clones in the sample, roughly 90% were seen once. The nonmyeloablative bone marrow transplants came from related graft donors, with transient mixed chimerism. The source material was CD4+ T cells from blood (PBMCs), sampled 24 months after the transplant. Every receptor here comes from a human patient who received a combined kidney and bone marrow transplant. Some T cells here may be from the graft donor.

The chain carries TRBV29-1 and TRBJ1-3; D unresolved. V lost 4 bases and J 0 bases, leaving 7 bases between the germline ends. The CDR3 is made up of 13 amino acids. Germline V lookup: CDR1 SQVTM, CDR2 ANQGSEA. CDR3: CSVALSSGNTIYF. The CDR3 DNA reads TGCAGCGTTGCTCTTAGCTCTGGAAACACCATATATTTT.

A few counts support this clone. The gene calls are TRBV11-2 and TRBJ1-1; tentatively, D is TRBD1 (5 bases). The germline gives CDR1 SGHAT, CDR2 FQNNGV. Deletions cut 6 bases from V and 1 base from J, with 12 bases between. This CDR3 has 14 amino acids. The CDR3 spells CASRQGNSNTEAFF. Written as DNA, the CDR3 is TGTGCCAGCAGGCAGGGAAATTCGAACACTGAAGCTTTCTTT.

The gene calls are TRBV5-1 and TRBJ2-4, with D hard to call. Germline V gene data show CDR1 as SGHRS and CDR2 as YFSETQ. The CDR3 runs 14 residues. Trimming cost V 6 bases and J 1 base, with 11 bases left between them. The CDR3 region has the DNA TGCGCCAGCAAGGATGACGGGGCCAAAAACATTCAGTACTTC. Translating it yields CASKDDGAKNIQYF.

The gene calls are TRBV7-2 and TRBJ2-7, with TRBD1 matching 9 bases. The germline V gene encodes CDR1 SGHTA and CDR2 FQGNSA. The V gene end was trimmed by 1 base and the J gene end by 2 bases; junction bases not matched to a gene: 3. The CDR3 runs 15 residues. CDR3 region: CASSLDGQGTYEQYF. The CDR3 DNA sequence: TGTGCCAGCAGCTTAGACGGACAGGGGACCTACGAGCAGTACTTC.

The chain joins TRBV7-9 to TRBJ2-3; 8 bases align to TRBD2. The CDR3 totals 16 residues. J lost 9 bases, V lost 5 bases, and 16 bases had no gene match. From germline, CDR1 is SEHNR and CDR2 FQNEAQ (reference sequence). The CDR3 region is CASSSLAGGRLDTQYF. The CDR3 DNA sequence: TGTGCCAGCAGCAGTCTGGCGGGGGGCCGGTTGGACACGCAGTATTTT. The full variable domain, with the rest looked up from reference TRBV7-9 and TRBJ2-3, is DTGVSQNPRHKITKRGQNVTFRCDPISEHNRLYWYRQTLGQGPEFLTYFQNEAQLEKSRLLSDRFSAERPKGSFSTLEIQRTEQGDSAMYLCASSSLAGGRLDTQYFGPGTRLTVL.

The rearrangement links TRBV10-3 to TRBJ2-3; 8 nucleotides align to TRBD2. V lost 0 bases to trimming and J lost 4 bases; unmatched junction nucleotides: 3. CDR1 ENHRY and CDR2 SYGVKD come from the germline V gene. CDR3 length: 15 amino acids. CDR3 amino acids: CAISESREGPDTQYF. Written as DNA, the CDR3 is TGTGCCATCAGTGAGTCACGGGAGGGCCCAGATACGCAGTATTTT.

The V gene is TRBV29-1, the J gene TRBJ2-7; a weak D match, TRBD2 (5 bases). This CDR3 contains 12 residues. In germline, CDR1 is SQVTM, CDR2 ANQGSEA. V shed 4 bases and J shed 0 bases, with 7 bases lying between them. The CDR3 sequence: CSVAGSSYEQYF. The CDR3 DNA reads TGCAGCGTTGCGGGGAGCTCCTACGAGCAGTACTTC.

This CDR3 is CASSRRDTVQETQYF. DNA of the CDR3: TGCGCCAGCAGCCGCCGGGACACCGTTCAGGAGACCCAGTACTTC. The rearrangement joins TRBV4-1 to TRBJ2-5, with TRBD1 as a possible D gene (6 bases). V lost 4 bases and J lost 5, with 17 bases in between. Germline V lookup: CDR1 MGHRA, CDR2 YSYEKL. This CDR3 comprises 15 residues.

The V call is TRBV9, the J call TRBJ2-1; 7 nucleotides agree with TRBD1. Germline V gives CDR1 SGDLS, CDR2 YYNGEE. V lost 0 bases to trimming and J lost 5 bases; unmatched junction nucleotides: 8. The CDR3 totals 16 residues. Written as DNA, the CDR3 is TGTGCCAGCAGCGTAGCGCTACACAGGGGTAACAATGAGCAGTTCTTC. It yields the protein CASSVALHRGNNEQFF. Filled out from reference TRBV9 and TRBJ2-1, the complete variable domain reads DSGVTQTPKHLITATGQRVTLRCSPRSGDLSVYWYQQSLDQGLQFLIQYYNGEERAKGNILERFSAQQFPDLHSELNLSSLELGDSALYFCASSVALHRGNNEQFFGPGTRLTVL.

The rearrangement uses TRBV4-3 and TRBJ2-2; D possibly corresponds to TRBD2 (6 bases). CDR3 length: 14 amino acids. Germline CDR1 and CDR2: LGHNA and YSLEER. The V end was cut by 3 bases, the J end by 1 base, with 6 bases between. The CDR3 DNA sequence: TGCGCCAGCAGCCAGGGACTGAACACCGGGGAGCTGTTTTTT. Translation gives CASSQGLNTGELFF.

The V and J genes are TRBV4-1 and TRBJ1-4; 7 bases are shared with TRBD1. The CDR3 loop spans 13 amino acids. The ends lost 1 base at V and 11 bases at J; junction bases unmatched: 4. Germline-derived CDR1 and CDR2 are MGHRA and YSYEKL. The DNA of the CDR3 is TGCGCCAGCAGCCAAGCTCCAGGGGGGAAACTGTTTTTT. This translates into CASSQAPGGKLFF.

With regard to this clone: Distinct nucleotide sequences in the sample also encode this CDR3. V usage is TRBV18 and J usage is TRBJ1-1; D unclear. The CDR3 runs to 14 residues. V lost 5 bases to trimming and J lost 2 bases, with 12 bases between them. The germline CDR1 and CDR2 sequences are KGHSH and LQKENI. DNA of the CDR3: TGTGCCAGCTCAGTTCGCCAGACAAACACTGAAGCTTTCTTT. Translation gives CASSVRQTNTEAFF.

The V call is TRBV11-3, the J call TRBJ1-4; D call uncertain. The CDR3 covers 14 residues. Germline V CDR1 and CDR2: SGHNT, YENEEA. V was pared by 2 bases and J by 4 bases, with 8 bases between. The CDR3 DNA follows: TGTGCCAGCAGCTTAATCGGTAATAATGAAAAACTGTTTTTT. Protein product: CASSLIGNNEKLFF.

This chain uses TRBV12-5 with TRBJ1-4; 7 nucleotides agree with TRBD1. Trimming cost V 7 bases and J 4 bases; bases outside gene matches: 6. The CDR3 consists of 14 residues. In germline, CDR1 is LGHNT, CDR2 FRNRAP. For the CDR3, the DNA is TGTGCTAGTGCCCTGGACAGGAATAATGAAAAACTGTTTTTT. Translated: CASALDRNNEKLFF.

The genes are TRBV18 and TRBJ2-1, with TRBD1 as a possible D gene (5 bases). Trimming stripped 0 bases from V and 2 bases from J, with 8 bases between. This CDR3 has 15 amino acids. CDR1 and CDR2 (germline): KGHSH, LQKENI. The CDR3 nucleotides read TGTGCCAGCTCACCACCGGGGCCAGCCTACAATGAGCAGTTCTTC. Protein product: CASSPPGPAYNEQFF.

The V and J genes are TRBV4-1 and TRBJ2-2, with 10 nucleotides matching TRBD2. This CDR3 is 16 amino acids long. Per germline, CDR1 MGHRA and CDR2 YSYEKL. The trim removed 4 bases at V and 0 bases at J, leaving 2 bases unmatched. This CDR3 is CASSRTSGTNTGELFF. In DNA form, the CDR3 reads TGCGCCAGCAGCCGGACTAGCGGAACGAACACCGGGGAGCTGTTTTTT.

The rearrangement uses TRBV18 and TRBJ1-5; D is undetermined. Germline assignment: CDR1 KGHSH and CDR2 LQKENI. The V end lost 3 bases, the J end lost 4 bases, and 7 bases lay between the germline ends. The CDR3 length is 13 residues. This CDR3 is CASSPPGNQPQHF. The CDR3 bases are TGTGCCAGCTCACCCCCGGGGAATCAGCCCCAGCATTTT.

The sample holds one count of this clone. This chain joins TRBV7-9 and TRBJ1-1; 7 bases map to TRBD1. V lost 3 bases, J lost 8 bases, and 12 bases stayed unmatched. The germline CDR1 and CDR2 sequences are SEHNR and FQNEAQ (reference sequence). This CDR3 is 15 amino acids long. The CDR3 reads CASSFSGQVKWEAFF. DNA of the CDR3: TGTGCCAGCAGCTTTAGCGGACAGGTAAAATGGGAAGCTTTCTTT.

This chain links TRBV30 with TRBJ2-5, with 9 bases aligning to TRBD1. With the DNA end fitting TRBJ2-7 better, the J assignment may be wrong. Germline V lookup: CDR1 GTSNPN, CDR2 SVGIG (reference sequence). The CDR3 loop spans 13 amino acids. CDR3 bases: TGTGCCTGGACACAGGGGGCGCTGATCGAGCAGTACTTC. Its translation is CAWTQGALIEQYF.

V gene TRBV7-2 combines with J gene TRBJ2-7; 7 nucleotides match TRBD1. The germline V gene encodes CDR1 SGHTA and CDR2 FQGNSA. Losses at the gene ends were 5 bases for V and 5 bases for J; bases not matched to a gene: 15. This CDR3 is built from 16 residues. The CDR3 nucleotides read TGTGCCAGCAGCCTACCCGACAGGGTTAGGGTCCACGAGCAGTACTTC. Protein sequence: CASSLPDRVRVHEQYF.

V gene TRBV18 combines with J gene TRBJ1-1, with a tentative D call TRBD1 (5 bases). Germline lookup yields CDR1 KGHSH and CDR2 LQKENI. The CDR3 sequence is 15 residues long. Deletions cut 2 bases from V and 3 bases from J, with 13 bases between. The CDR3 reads CASSPRAGQDTEAFF. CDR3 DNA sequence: TGTGCCAGCTCACCAAGGGCGGGGCAGGACACTGAAGCTTTCTTT.

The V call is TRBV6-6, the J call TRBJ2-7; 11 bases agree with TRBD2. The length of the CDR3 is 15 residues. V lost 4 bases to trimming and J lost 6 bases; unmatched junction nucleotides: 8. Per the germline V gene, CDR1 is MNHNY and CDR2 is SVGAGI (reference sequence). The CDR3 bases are TGTGCCAGCAGTTCAGTAGCGGGAGGGCTCTCCGAGCAGTACTTC. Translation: CASSSVAGGLSEQYF.

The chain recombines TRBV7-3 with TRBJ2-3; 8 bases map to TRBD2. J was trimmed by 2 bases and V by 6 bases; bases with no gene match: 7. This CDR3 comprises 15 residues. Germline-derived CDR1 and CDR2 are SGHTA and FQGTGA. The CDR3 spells CASSIGTSYTDTQYF. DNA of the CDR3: TGTGCCAGCAGTATCGGGACTAGTTACACAGATACGCAGTATTTT.

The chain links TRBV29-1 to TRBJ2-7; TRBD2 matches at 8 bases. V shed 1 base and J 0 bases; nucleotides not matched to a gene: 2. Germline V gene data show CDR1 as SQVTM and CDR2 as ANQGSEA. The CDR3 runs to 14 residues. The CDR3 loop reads CSVEGSGGSYEQYF. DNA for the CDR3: TGCAGCGTTGAAGGGAGCGGGGGCTCCTACGAGCAGTACTTC.

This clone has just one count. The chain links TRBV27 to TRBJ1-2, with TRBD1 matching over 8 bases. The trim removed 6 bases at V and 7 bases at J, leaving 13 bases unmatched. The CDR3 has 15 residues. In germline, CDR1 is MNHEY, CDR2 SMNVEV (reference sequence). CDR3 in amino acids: CASRQQPQGAAGYTF. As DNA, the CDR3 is TGTGCCAGCAGACAACAACCCCAGGGGGCCGCTGGCTACACCTTC.

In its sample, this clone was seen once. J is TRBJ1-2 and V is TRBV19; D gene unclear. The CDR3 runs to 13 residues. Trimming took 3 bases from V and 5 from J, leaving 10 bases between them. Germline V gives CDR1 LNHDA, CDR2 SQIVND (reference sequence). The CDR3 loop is CASSIDRGYGYTF. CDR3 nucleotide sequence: TGTGCCAGTAGTATCGACCGAGGTTATGGCTACACCTTC.